This TCR beta chain was identified in a study of blood T cell repertoires in COVID-19. Generated by immunoSEQ multiplex PCR, the TCRdb table keeps only in-frame clones and is missing some. The sample contains 150,000 to 200,000 clones, over 75% of which appear only once. Germline V gene sequence: CDR1 LNHNV, CDR2 YYDKDF (reference sequence). The CDR3 contains 18 residues. The V segment lost 4 bases and the J segment 4 bases; nucleotides outside the gene matches: 13. The material sequenced was PBMCs or T cells enriched from blood (not recorded which). The chain carries TRBV15 and TRBJ2-5, with 12 positions matching TRBD1. This sequence originates from a man aged 45-60 years who had recovered from COVID-19. In nucleotides, the CDR3 is TGTGCCACCAGCACATCTAGCCGGGACAGGGGGCTCGGAGAGACCCAGTACTTC. Its protein product is CATSTSSRDRGLGETQYF.